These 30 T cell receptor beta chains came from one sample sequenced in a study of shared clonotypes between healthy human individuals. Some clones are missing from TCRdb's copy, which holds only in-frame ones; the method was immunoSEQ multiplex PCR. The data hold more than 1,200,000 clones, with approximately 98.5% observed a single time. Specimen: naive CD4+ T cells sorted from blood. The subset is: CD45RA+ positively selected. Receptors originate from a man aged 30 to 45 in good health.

CDR3 coding DNA: TGTGCCAGCAGCCAAGTATCGGGGGCTGGAGGGCAGCCCCAGCATTTT. Translating it yields CASSQVSGAGGQPQHF. V and J are TRBV7-9 and TRBJ1-5; weak D call: TRBD1 (6 bases). The CDR3 has 16 amino acids. Germline CDR1 SEHNR, CDR2 FQNEAQ (reference sequence). V lost 5 bases to trimming and J lost 7 bases, with 21 bases between them.

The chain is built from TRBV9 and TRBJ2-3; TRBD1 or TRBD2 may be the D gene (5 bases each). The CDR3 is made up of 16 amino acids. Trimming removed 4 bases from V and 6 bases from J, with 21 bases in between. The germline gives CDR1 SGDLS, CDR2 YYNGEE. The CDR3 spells CASSLSSRGRRDTQYF. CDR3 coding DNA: TGTGCCAGCAGCCTCTCTTCGAGGGGAAGAAGGGATACGCAGTATTTT.

CDR3 sequence (DNA): TGTGCCAGTAGTCGGGCAGGGGGCATCTATGGCTACACCTTC. Protein sequence: CASSRAGGIYGYTF. The chain has TRBV19 and TRBJ1-2, with 8 bases that match TRBD1. J gave up 4 bases and V 5 bases, and 6 bases lay outside the gene matches. This CDR3 has 14 amino acids. Germline V gene lookup returns CDR1 LNHDA and CDR2 SQIVND (reference sequence).

CDR3: CASRPFSRASTDTQYF. Written as DNA, the CDR3 is TGTGCCAGCAGACCATTTAGCAGGGCTAGCACAGATACGCAGTATTTT. This chain links TRBV28 with TRBJ2-3, with D possibly TRBD1 on 5 matching bases. The CDR3 extends over 16 amino acids. From germline, CDR1 is MDHEN and CDR2 SYDVKM. V lost 6 bases and J lost 0, with 16 bases in between.

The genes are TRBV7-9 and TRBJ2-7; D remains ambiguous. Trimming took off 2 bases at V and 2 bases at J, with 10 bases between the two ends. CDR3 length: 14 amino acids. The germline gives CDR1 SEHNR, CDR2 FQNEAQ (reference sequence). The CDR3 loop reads CASSLLRGPYEQYF. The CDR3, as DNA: TGTGCCAGCAGCTTACTTCGCGGCCCCTACGAGCAGTACTTC.

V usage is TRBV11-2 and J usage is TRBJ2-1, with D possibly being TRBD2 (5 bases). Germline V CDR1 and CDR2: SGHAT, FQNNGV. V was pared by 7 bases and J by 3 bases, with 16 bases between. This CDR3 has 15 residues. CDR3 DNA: TGTGCCAGCACCCCACCTGGACTTAGCTACAATGAGCAGTTCTTC. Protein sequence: CASTPPGLSYNEQFF.

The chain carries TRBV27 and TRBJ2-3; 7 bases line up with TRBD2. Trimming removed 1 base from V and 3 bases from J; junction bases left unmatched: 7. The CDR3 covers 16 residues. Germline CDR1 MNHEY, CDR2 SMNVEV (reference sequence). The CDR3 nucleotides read TGTGCCAGCAGTTTATGGGGGGGGTCGGGTACAGATACGCAGTATTTT. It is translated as CASSLWGGSGTDTQYF.

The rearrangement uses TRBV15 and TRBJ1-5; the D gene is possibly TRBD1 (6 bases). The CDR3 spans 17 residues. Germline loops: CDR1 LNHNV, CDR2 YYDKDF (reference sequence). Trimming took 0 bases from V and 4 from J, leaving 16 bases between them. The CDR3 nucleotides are TGTGCCACCAGCAGAGACGACCCTTGGGGGCAAAATCAGCCCCAGCATTTT. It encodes CATSRDDPWGQNQPQHF.

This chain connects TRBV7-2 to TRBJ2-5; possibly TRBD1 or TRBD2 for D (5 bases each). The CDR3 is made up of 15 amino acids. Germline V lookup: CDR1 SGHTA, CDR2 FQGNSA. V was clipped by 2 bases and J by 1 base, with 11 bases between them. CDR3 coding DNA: TGTGCCAGCAGCTTACCGGGGCAGTTCCAAGAGACCCAGTACTTC. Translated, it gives CASSLPGQFQETQYF. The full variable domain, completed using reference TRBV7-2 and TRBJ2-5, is GAGVSQSPSNKVTEKGKDVELRCDPISGHTALYWYRQSLGQGLEFLIYFQGNSAPDKSGLPSDRFSAERTGGSVSTLTIQRTQQEDSAVYLCASSLPGQFQETQYFGPGTRLLVL.

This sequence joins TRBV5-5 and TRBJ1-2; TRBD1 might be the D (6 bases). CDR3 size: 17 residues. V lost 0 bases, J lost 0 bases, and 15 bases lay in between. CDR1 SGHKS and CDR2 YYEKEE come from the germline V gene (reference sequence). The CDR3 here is CASSLGRNRATNYGYTF. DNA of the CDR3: TGTGCCAGCAGCTTGGGCCGTAACAGGGCCACTAACTATGGCTACACCTTC.

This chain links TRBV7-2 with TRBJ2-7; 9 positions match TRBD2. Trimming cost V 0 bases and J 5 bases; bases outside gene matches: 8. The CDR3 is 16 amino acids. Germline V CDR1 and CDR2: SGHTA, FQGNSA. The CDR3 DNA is TGTGCCAGCAGCTTAGCGCTTCGGACTAGCGTTAACGAGCAGTACTTC. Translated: CASSLALRTSVNEQYF.

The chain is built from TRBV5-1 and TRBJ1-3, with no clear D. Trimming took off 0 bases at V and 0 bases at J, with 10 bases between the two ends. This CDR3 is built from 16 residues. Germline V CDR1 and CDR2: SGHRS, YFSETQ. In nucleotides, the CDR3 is TGCGCCAGCAGCTTGGCTTCGGGGTTCTCTGGAAACACCATATATTTT. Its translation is CASSLASGFSGNTIYF.

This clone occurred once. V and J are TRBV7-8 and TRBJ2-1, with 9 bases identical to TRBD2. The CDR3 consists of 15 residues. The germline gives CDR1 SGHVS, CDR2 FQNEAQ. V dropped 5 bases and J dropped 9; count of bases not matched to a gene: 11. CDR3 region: CASSPRLAVLGEQFF. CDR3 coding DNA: TGTGCCAGCAGCCCTCGACTAGCGGTCTTGGGTGAGCAGTTCTTC.

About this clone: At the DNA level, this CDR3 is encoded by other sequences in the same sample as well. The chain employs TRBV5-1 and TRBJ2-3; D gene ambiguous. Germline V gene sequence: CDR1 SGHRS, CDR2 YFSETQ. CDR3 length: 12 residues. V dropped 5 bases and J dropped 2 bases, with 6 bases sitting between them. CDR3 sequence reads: CASRKDTDTQYF. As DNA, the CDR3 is TGCGCCAGCAGAAAGGACACAGATACGCAGTATTTT.

In DNA form, the CDR3 reads TGTGCCACCGAAAGCGAGGGTAACACTGAAGCTTTCTTT. Its translation: CATESEGNTEAFF. The rearrangement uses TRBV6-4 and TRBJ1-1; no firm D call. CDR1 and CDR2 (germline): MRHNA, SNTAGT. The V gene lost 10 bases and the J gene lost 2 bases, with 14 bases spanning the gap. This CDR3 contains 13 residues.

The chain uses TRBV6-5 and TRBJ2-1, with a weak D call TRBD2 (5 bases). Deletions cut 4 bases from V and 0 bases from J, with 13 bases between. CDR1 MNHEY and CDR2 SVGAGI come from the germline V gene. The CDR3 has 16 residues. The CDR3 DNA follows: TGTGCCAGCAGTTCAAAGCGGATCACCTCCTACAATGAGCAGTTCTTC. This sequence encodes CASSSKRITSYNEQFF.

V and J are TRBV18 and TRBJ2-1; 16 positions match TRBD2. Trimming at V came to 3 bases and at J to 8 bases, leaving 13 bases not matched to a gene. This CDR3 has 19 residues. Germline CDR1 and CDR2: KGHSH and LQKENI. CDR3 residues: CASSPLGTSGRAEHDEQFF. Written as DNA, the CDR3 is TGTGCCAGCTCACCTCTCGGGACTAGCGGGAGGGCCGAGCACGATGAGCAGTTCTTC.

The CDR3 DNA sequence: TGTGCCAGCTCCAACTCGGTTACAACCCAGTACTTC. It codes for CASSNSVTTQYF. This chain links TRBV28 with TRBJ2-5; no clear D. Between the trimmed V and J ends, which lost 8 bases and 8 bases, there was a span of 15 bases. In germline, CDR1 is MDHEN, CDR2 SYDVKM. The CDR3 spans 12 residues.

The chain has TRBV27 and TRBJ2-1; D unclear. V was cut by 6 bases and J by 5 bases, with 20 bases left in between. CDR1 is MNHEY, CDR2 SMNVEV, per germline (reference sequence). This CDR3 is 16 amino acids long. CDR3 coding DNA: TGTGCCAGCAGCACCCTCCTCTCGAGGCCAGACAATGAGCAGTTCTTC. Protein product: CASSTLLSRPDNEQFF.

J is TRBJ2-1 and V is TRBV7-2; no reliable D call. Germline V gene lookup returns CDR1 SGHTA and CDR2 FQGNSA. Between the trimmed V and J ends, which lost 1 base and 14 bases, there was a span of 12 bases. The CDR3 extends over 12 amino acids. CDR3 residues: CASSLVPAIEFF. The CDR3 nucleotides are TGTGCCAGCAGCTTAGTCCCGGCAATAGAGTTCTTC.

The CDR3 loop is CASSDRRFQGQPQHF. The DNA for the CDR3 is TGTGCCAGCAGTGACAGGAGATTTCAGGGTCAGCCCCAGCATTTT. The rearrangement joins TRBV6-1 to TRBJ1-5, with D possibly matching TRBD1 (5 bases). CDR1 is MNHNS, CDR2 SASEGT, per germline. The CDR3 sequence is 15 residues long. V was clipped by 3 bases and J by 6 bases, with 15 bases between them.

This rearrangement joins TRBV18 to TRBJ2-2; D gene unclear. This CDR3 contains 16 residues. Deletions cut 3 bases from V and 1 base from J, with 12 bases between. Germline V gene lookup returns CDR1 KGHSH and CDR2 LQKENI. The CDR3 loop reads CASSPPQTLNTGELFF. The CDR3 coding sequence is TGTGCCAGCTCACCTCCCCAGACTCTGAACACCGGGGAGCTGTTTTTT. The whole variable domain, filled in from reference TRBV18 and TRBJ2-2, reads NAGVMQNPRHLVRRRGQEARLRCSPMKGHSHVYWYRQLPEEGLKFMVYLQKENIIDESGMPKERFSAEFPKEGPSILRIQQVVRGDSAAYFCASSPPQTLNTGELFFGEGSRLTVL.

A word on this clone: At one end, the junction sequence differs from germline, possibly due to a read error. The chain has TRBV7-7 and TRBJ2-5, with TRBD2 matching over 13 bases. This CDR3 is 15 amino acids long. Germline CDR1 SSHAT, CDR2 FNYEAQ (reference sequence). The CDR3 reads CASSLLAGGQETQYF. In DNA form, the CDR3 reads TGTGCTAGCAGCTTACTAGCGGGAGGGCAAGAGACCCAGTACTTC.

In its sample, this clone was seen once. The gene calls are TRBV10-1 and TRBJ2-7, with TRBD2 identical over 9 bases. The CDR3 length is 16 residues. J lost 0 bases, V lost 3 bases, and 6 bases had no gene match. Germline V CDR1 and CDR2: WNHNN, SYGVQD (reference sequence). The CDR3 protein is CASSEGVAGASYEQYF. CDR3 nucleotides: TGCGCCAGCAGTGAAGGGGTAGCGGGAGCCTCCTACGAGCAGTACTTC.

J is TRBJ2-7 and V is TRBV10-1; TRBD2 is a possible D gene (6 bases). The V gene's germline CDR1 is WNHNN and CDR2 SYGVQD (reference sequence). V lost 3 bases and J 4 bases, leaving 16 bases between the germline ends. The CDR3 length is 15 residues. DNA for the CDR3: TGCGCCAGCAGTGAAAGTGGCCCGACTAGTTACGAGCAGTACTTC. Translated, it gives CASSESGPTSYEQYF.

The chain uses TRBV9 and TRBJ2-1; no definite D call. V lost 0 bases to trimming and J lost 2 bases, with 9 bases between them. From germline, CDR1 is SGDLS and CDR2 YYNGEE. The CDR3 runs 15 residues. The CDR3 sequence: CASSVASRTYNEQFF. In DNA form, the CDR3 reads TGTGCCAGCAGCGTAGCGTCTAGAACCTACAATGAGCAGTTCTTC.

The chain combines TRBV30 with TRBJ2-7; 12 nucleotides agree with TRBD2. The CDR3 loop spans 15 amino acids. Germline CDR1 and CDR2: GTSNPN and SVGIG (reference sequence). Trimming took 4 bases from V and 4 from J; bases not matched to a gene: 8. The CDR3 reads CAWTPGLAGLYEQYF. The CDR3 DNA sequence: TGTGCCTGGACCCCCGGACTAGCGGGACTATACGAGCAGTACTTC.

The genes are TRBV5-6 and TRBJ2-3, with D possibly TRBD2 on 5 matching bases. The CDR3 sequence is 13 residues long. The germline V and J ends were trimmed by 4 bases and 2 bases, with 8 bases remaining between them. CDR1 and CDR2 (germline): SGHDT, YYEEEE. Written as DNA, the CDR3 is TGTGCCAGCAGCCTGGACTTCACAGATACGCAGTATTTT. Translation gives CASSLDFTDTQYF.

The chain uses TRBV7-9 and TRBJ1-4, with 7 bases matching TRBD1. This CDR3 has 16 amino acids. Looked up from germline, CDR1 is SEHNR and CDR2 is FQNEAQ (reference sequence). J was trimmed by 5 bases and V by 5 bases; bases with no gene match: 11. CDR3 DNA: TGTGCCAGCAGCCATTATCCAGGACAGGCGAATGAAAAACTGTTTTTT. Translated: CASSHYPGQANEKLFF. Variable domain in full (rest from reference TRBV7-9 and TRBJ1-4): DTGVSQNPRHKITKRGQNVTFRCDPISEHNRLYWYRQTLGQGPEFLTYFQNEAQLEKSRLLSDRFSAERPKGSFSTLEIQRTEQGDSAMYLCASSHYPGQANEKLFFGSGTQLSVL.

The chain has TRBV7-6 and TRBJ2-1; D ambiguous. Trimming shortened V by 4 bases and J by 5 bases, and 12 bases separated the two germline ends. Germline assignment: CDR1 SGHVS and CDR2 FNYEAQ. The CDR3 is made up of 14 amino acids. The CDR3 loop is CASSSRTGNNEQFF. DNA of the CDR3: TGTGCCAGCAGCTCCAGGACGGGCAACAATGAGCAGTTCTTC.